This TCR beta chain originates from a study of response to subunit inactivated influenza vaccine. This CDR3 is built from 13 residues. The V end was cut by 5 bases, the J end by 1 base, with 11 bases between. The germline gives CDR1 SQVTM, CDR2 ANQGSEA. General study points: That few new T cells are recruited by each seasonal influenza vaccination was the authors' suggestion.

TCRdb re-called the RT-PCR reads through MiXCR, storing one row per CDR3 protein. Found here are under 850,000 distinct CDR3 sequences, less than 20% of them singletons; the top ten hold roughly 10%. On this clonotype itself: The antigen is unknown.

The sample consisted of PBMCs from blood, taken 4 to 6 days after vaccination. V is TRBV29-1 and J is TRBJ1-1, with D possibly TRBD1 on 5 matching bases. The sequence was obtained from a man aged 45 to 65 who received an inactivated influenza vaccine. As DNA, the CDR3 is TGCAGCGTTCCGCAGGACAAGAACACTGAAGCTTTCTTT. This codes for CSVPQDKNTEAFF.